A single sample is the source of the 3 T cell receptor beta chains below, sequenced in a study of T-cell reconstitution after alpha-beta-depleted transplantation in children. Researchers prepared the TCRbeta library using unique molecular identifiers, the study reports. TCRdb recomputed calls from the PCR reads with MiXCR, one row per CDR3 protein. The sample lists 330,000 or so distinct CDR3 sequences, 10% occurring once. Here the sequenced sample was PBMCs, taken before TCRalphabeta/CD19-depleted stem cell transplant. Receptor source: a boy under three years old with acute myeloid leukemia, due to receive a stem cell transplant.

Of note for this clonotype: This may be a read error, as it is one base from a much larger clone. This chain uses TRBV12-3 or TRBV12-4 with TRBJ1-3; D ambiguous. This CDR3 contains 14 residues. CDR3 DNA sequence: TGTGCCAGCAGTCCTCAGGTCTCTGGAAACCCCATATATTTT. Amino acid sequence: CASSPQVSGNPIYF.

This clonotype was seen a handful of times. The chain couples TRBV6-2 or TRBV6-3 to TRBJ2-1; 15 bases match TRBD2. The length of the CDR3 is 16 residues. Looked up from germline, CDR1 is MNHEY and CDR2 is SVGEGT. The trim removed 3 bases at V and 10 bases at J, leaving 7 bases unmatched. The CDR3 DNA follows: TGTGCCAGCAGTTATCCCCGGACTAGCGGGGGGGACGAGCAGTTCTTC. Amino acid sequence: CASSYPRTSGGDEQFF.

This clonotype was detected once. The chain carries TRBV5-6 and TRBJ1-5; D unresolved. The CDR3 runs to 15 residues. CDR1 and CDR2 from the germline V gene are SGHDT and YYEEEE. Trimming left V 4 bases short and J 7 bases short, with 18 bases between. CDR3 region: CASSRYGSVWQPQHF. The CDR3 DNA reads TGTGCCAGCAGCCGCTATGGGAGTGTCTGGCAGCCCCAGCATTTT.